A single sample gave rise to the 15 T cell receptor beta chains below, sequenced in a study of blood T cells in healthy people across ages. A second PCR, run for about 7 to 12 cycles, used a sample-barcoded 5' primer plus a J-beta primer mix. TCRdb reprocessed the 5' RACE reads with MiXCR, giving one entry per CDR3 protein. Of about 1.4 million distinct CDR3 sequences in the sample, approximately 60% were seen once. Source material: blood. The receptors were sampled from a man between 18 and 29 years old in good health.

The J gene is TRBJ1-2, the V gene TRBV6-2 or TRBV6-3; D is unresolved. Germline V CDR1 and CDR2: MNHEY, SVGEGT. CDR3 length: 13 residues. Trimming took off 2 bases at V and 4 bases at J, with 8 bases between the two ends. The CDR3 DNA follows: TGTGCCAGCAGTTACGGGGAAAGCTATGGCTACACCTTC. This encodes CASSYGESYGYTF.

The chain recombines TRBV27 with TRBJ2-7; D not certain. Trimming pared 3 bases from V and 1 base from J, leaving 7 bases between. Germline CDR1 MNHEY, CDR2 SMNVEV (reference sequence). The CDR3 covers 13 residues. CDR3 loop: CASSLKVSYEQYF. The CDR3 DNA follows: TGTGCCAGCAGTTTGAAGGTGTCCTACGAGCAGTACTTC.

The chain employs TRBV14 and TRBJ1-2; D is uncertain. V was shortened by 4 bases and J by 10 bases, with 22 bases between the two germline ends. The V gene's germline CDR1 is SGHDN and CDR2 FVKESK. CDR3 length equals 15 residues. Here the CDR3 DNA reads TGTGCCAGCAGCCTCCATGTGGGGAACCCAGAAAACTACACCTTC. This encodes CASSLHVGNPENYTF. The entire variable domain, with the rest obtained from reference TRBV14 and TRBJ1-2, is as follows: EAGVTQFPSHSVIEKGQTVTLRCDPISGHDNLYWYRRVMGKEIKFLLHFVKESKQDESGMPNNRFLAERTGGTYSTLKVQPAELEDSGVYFCASSLHVGNPENYTFGSGTRLTVV.

The chain is built from TRBV29-1 and TRBJ2-7; 9 nucleotides agree with TRBD1. Looked up from germline, CDR1 is SQVTM and CDR2 is ANQGSEA. The length of the CDR3 is 15 residues. V trimming: 1 base; J trimming: 2 bases; junction bases outside the gene matches: 6. The CDR3 nucleotides are TGCAGCGTTGAAGGAACGGGACAGGGACCCTACGAGCAGTACTTC. Amino acids: CSVEGTGQGPYEQYF.

This chain connects TRBV4-1 to TRBJ2-1, with a weak D call TRBD2 (5 bases). The CDR3 sequence is 16 residues long. Trimming took 2 bases from V and 0 from J, leaving 11 bases between them. Germline CDR1 and CDR2: MGHRA and YSYEKL. CDR3 protein: CASSQIGRRSYNEQFF. The DNA of the CDR3 is TGCGCCAGCAGCCAAATAGGGAGACGCTCCTACAATGAGCAGTTCTTC.

This clonotype was seen more than once but under ten times. CDR3 sequence (DNA): TGTGCCAGCAGCCGGACTAGCGGGACCGGGGAGCTGTTTTTT. This sequence encodes CASSRTSGTGELFF. The rearrangement joins TRBV3-1 to TRBJ2-2; 11 bases agree with TRBD2. Germline V gene sequence: CDR1 LGHDT, CDR2 YNNKEL (reference sequence). The CDR3 sequence is 14 residues long. V was pared by 4 bases and J by 5 bases, with 0 bases of the junction left unmatched.

This chain uses TRBV20-1 with TRBJ2-1, with TRBD2 matching over 14 bases. Germline CDR1 is DFQATT and CDR2 is SNEGSKA (reference sequence). Trimming removed 0 bases from V and 13 bases from J; junction bases left unmatched: 8. The CDR3 extends over 15 amino acids. CDR3 loop: CSAREGLAGAGDQFF. The DNA of the CDR3 is TGCAGTGCTAGAGAGGGACTAGCGGGAGCTGGTGATCAGTTCTTC.

The rearrangement links TRBV29-1 to TRBJ2-3; maybe TRBD2 (5 bases). Deletions cut 2 bases from V and 7 bases from J, with 22 bases between. The CDR3 is made up of 16 amino acids. Germline V gives CDR1 SQVTM, CDR2 ANQGSEA. CDR3 sequence: CSVEPPSGPPGNTQYF. The CDR3 DNA follows: TGCAGCGTTGAACCCCCCAGCGGCCCCCCGGGGAATACGCAGTATTTT.

The J gene is TRBJ2-1, the V gene TRBV19, with 12 nucleotides matching TRBD2. Trimming at V came to 5 bases and at J to 2 bases, leaving 7 bases not matched to a gene. The CDR3 spans 17 residues. Germline CDR1 is LNHDA and CDR2 is SQIVND (reference sequence). CDR3: CASSLRASGGAYNEQFF. The CDR3 coding sequence is TGTGCCAGTAGTCTCCGGGCTAGCGGGGGGGCCTACAATGAGCAGTTCTTC.

V usage is TRBV7-9 and J usage is TRBJ2-5; D not resolved. TRBJ2-7 explains the end of the DNA better; the J call may be wrong. Germline lookup yields CDR1 SEHNR and CDR2 FQNEAQ (reference sequence). CDR3 length: 14 amino acids. The CDR3 bases are TGTGCCAGCGGTACCTCAGAATTTCACTACGAGCAGTACTTC. As protein: CASGTSEFHYEQYF.

The V call is TRBV7-9, the J call TRBJ2-1, with 7 bases that match TRBD2. J gave up 9 bases and V 7 bases, and 12 bases lay outside the gene matches. The CDR3 sequence is 14 residues long. Germline V gene lookup returns CDR1 SEHNR and CDR2 FQNEAQ (reference sequence). DNA of the CDR3: TGTGCCAGCAAACTAGCGAGCCCAAGCTTTGAGCAGTTCTTC. Translating it yields CASKLASPSFEQFF.

This chain uses TRBV4-2 with TRBJ2-7, with D possibly being TRBD1 (6 bases). V lost 0 bases to trimming and J lost 2 bases, with 14 bases between them. The germline gives CDR1 LGHNA, CDR2 YNFKEQ. The CDR3 contains 16 residues. The CDR3 loop reads CASSQDLGQYAYEQYF. The CDR3 nucleotides are TGTGCCAGCAGCCAAGATCTTGGACAGTATGCCTACGAGCAGTACTTC.

V gene TRBV5-1 combines with J gene TRBJ2-5; D could derive from TRBD1 or TRBD2 (7 bases each). V lost 5 bases, J lost 1 base, and 21 bases lay in between. The CDR3 consists of 17 residues. From germline, CDR1 is SGHRS and CDR2 YFSETQ. The DNA for the CDR3 is TGCGCCAGCAGAATTGGGAGGGGGCTCCCTGGCCAAGAGACCCAGTACTTC. It codes for CASRIGRGLPGQETQYF.

The chain recombines TRBV4-2 with TRBJ2-1; TRBD1 matches 8 bases. V dropped 1 base and J dropped 6; count of bases not matched to a gene: 5. Germline CDR1 LGHNA, CDR2 YNFKEQ. The CDR3 consists of 15 residues. CDR3 sequence (DNA): TGTGCCAGCAGCCAAGTGGACAGGGAATCCAATGAGCAGTTCTTC. As protein: CASSQVDRESNEQFF.

As regards this clonotype: At one end the junction does not follow the germline gene, possibly because of a read error. The chain employs TRBV24-1 and TRBJ2-1; TRBD2 might be the D (5 bases). CDR3 length: 14 amino acids. From germline, CDR1 is KGHDR and CDR2 SFDVKD. DNA of the CDR3: TGTGCCACCAGTGTAAGCGGAAACTACAATGAGCAATTCTTC. As protein: CATSVSGNYNEQFF.